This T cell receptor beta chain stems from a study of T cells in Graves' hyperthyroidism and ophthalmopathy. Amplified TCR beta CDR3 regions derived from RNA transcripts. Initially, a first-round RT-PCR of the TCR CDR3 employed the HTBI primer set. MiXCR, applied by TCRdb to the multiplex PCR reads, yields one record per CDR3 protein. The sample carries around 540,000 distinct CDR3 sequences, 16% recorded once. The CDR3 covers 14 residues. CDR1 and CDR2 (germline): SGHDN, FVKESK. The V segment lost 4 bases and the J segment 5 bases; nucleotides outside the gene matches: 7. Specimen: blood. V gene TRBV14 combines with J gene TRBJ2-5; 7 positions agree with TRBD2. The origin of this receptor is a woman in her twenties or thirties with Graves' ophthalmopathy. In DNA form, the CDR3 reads TGTGCCAGCAGCCGGGGACTATTTGTGGAGACCCAGTACTTC. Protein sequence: CASSRGLFVETQYF.